One and the same sample provided the 32 T cell receptor beta chains below, sequenced in a study of T cells in Graves' hyperthyroidism and ophthalmopathy. Amplification of TCR beta CDR3 regions used RNA as the template. In the first-round RT-PCR of the TCR CDR3, the HTBI primer set was used. MiXCR, applied by TCRdb to the multiplex PCR reads, yields one record per CDR3 protein. Of about 580,000 distinct CDR3 sequences listed, about 45% were seen once; the top ten hold about 8%. The sample taken for sequencing was peripheral blood or thyroid tissue (not recorded which). The source of these receptors is a woman aged 18-30 years with Graves' hyperthyroidism.

The CDR3 region is CASSQLLGRSGELFF. DNA for the CDR3: TGCGCCAGCAGCCAACTATTGGGCAGGTCCGGGGAGCTGTTTTTT. The chain combines TRBV4-1 with TRBJ2-2, with D unresolved. This CDR3 is built from 15 residues. Germline V gives CDR1 MGHRA, CDR2 YSYEKL. The V gene lost 2 bases and the J gene lost 6 bases, with 13 bases spanning the gap.

This clonotype was counted at least ten times. The chain employs TRBV7-9 and TRBJ1-5, with D possibly being TRBD1 (6 bases). Germline V gene data show CDR1 as SEHNR and CDR2 as FQNEAQ (reference sequence). V dropped 5 bases and J dropped 3 bases, with 17 bases sitting between them. The CDR3 is 16 residues long. The CDR3: CASSRASRGDNQPQHF. CDR3 nucleotide sequence: TGTGCCAGCAGCCGGGCGTCCAGGGGAGACAATCAGCCCCAGCATTTT. Full variable domain (remainder filled in from reference TRBV7-9 and TRBJ1-5): DTGVSQNPRHKITKRGQNVTFRCDPISEHNRLYWYRQTLGQGPEFLTYFQNEAQLEKSRLLSDRFSAERPKGSFSTLEIQRTEQGDSAMYLCASSRASRGDNQPQHFGDGTRLSIL.

This clonotype was seen at least ten times. This chain links TRBV29-1 with TRBJ1-1; D perhaps matches TRBD1 (6 bases). The CDR3 consists of 13 residues. Germline loops: CDR1 SQVTM, CDR2 ANQGSEA. V was shortened by 0 bases and J by 5 bases, with 10 bases between the two germline ends. CDR3 nucleotides: TGCAGCGTTGAAGATCGAGGGGGGACTGAAGCTTTCTTT. Translation gives CSVEDRGGTEAFF.

This clonotype was observed at least ten times. CDR3 bases: TGTGCCAGCAGCGTAGCGGTTGGCAGGGGGCTCACTGAAGCTTTCTTT. It yields the protein CASSVAVGRGLTEAFF. The chain joins TRBV9 to TRBJ1-1; the match to TRBD1 covers 8 bases. This CDR3 region has 16 residues. V shed 0 bases, J shed 4 bases, and the junction held 8 bases outside the gene matches. Germline loops: CDR1 SGDLS, CDR2 YYNGEE.

This clonotype was counted many times. This chain connects TRBV6-5 to TRBJ2-5; D may be TRBD2 (5 bases). The V end lost 5 bases, the J end lost 3 bases, and 13 bases lay between the germline ends. This CDR3 has 14 residues. Germline V lookup: CDR1 MNHEY, CDR2 SVGAGI. The CDR3 DNA reads as TGTGCCAGCAGTCAACCGGGATCCAAAGAGACCCAGTACTTC. Protein sequence: CASSQPGSKETQYF.

This clonotype was seen only a few times. A read error is possible here, since a much larger clone lies one base away. The gene calls are TRBV6-5 and TRBJ2-6; D call uncertain. Per germline, CDR1 MNHEY and CDR2 SVGAGI. The CDR3 covers 15 residues. The CDR3 nucleotides are TGTGCCATCAGTTACAGTGACCGGGCGGCCAACGTCCTGACTTTC. It specifies CAISYSDRAANVLTF.

This rearrangement joins TRBV10-3 to TRBJ1-1, with D possibly matching TRBD1 (6 bases). This CDR3 spans 11 amino acids. Germline CDR1 reads ENHRY; CDR2 reads SYGVKD. V was pared by 6 bases and J by 7 bases, with 9 bases between. CDR3 bases: TGTGCCATCAGGGGGGGGCTTGAAGCTTTCTTT. It translates to CAIRGGLEAFF.

The table lists this clonotype with a few counts. The chain is built from TRBV13 and TRBJ2-3, with unresolved D. CDR1 and CDR2 from the germline V gene are PRHDT and FYEKMQ (reference sequence). The V end was cut by 5 bases, the J end by 5 bases, with 11 bases between. The CDR3 sequence is 13 residues long. CDR3 sequence: CASSPLAKDTQYF. Written as DNA, the CDR3 is TGTGCCAGCAGCCCCTTGGCCAAAGATACGCAGTATTTT.

This clonotype was recorded a few times. This chain connects TRBV7-9 to TRBJ1-4, with D maybe TRBD1 (6 bases). The CDR3 is 16 amino acids. The V end was cut by 6 bases, the J end by 0 bases, with 14 bases between. The germline V gene has CDR1 SEHNR and CDR2 FQNEAQ (reference sequence). CDR3 bases: TGTGCCAGCAGTTTGGACAGACTGGCAACTAATGAAAAACTGTTTTTT. Its translation is CASSLDRLATNEKLFF.

The chain uses TRBV20-1 and TRBJ2-5; 9 nucleotides match TRBD2. In germline, CDR1 is DFQATT, CDR2 SNEGSKA (reference sequence). This CDR3 has 16 residues. With V trimmed by 3 bases and J by 5 bases, 13 bases remained unmatched. CDR3 loop: CSASSFILAGTETQYF. CDR3 nucleotide sequence: TGCAGTGCTAGCAGCTTCATCCTAGCGGGAACGGAGACCCAGTACTTC.

This clonotype was counted many times. The CDR3 region has the DNA TGTGCCAGCAGCTTAGGGGGCGCGGACACTGAAGCTTTCTTT. It translates to CASSLGGADTEAFF. The chain has TRBV7-3 and TRBJ1-1; a weak D match, TRBD1 (6 bases). Germline CDR1 reads SGHTA; CDR2 reads FQGTGA. V was clipped by 2 bases and J by 3 bases, with 10 bases between them. CDR3 size: 14 residues.

This clonotype was seen repeatedly, ten times or more. The gene calls are TRBV12-3 or TRBV12-4 and TRBJ2-7, with D unclear. CDR3 length: 13 residues. The V end lost 6 bases, the J end lost 7 bases, and 16 bases lay between the germline ends. CDR3 nucleotides: TGTGCCAGCAGCCCCAGGTCCTACGGAGAGCAGTACTTC. This sequence encodes CASSPRSYGEQYF.

This clonotype was detected many times. The V call is TRBV2, the J call TRBJ2-5; weak D call: TRBD2 (6 bases). The V gene lost 1 base and the J gene lost 7 bases, with 7 bases spanning the gap. The length of the CDR3 is 12 residues. Germline V gene sequence: CDR1 SNHLY, CDR2 FYNNEI. CDR3 bases: TGTGCCAGCAGTGAAGGGGAGGTGACCCAGTACTTC. It translates to CASSEGEVTQYF.

About this clonotype itself: The junction shows a germline mismatch at one end, possibly a read error. The V gene is TRBV29-1, the J gene TRBJ2-6; D call uncertain. Germline V lookup: CDR1 SQVTM, CDR2 ANQGSEA. The CDR3 is made up of 12 amino acids. The CDR3 sequence is CSVAYGVNVLTF. DNA for the CDR3: TGCAGCGTTGCGTATGGGGTCAACGTCCTGACTTTC. Combining the CDR3 with reference TRBV29-1 and TRBJ2-6 gives the whole variable domain SAVISQKPSRDICQRGTSLTIQCQVDSQVTMMFWYRQQPGQSLTLIATANQGSEATYESGFVIDKFPISRPNLTFSTLTVSNMSPEDSSIYLCSVAYGVNVLTFGAGSRLTVL.

This clonotype was detected once. A much bigger clone sits one base away, suggesting this may be a read error. The chain uses TRBV6-1 and TRBJ1-4; D is unresolved. The germline gives CDR1 MNHNS, CDR2 SASEGT. The CDR3 spans 13 residues. Here the CDR3 reads CASGGATYEKLFF. Here the CDR3 DNA reads TGTGCCAGCGGCGGAGCAACTTATGAAAAACTGTTTTTT.

The chain carries TRBV29-1 and TRBJ1-1, with D possibly being TRBD1 (5 bases). Germline V gives CDR1 SQVTM, CDR2 ANQGSEA. Trimming pared 6 bases from V and 0 bases from J, leaving 17 bases between. This CDR3 is built from 15 residues. Written as DNA, the CDR3 is TGCAGCGTGGGGGAAGGGGCTGACATGAACACTGAAGCTTTCTTT. Translation gives CSVGEGADMNTEAFF.

This clonotype was detected many times. This chain uses TRBV6-1 with TRBJ1-1; D is uncertain. V lost 8 bases to trimming and J lost 0 bases, with 10 bases between them. This CDR3 is 13 amino acids long. Germline CDR1 and CDR2: MNHNS and SASEGT. CDR3 protein: CASATSLNTEAFF. Here the CDR3 DNA reads TGTGCCAGCGCCACCTCCTTGAACACTGAAGCTTTCTTT.

The sample holds many counts of this clonotype. V usage is TRBV12-3 or TRBV12-4 and J usage is TRBJ1-6; weak D call: TRBD1 (6 bases). V was pared by 3 bases and J by 10 bases, with 13 bases between. The CDR3 has 14 amino acids. DNA of the CDR3: TGTGCCAGCAGTTTGGCAGGGGTAGGATCACCCCTCCACTTT. This codes for CASSLAGVGSPLHF.

The chain employs TRBV20-1 and TRBJ1-3; 9 bases agree with TRBD1. Germline values: CDR1 DFQATT, CDR2 SNEGSKA (reference sequence). This CDR3 has 15 residues. The ends lost 5 bases at V and 4 bases at J; junction bases unmatched: 9. The CDR3 bases are TGCAGTGCTCTTGGGACAGGGCCGGGCGGAAACACCATATATTTT. Its protein is CSALGTGPGGNTIYF.

V and J are TRBV7-2 and TRBJ2-5; 7 positions match TRBD2. The V gene's germline CDR1 is SGHTA and CDR2 FQGNSA. The CDR3 is 13 amino acids. The trim removed 3 bases at V and 9 bases at J, leaving 7 bases unmatched. The CDR3 DNA is TGTGCCAGCAGCTTCTGGGGGGGTCAGCCCCAGTACTTC. Translating gives CASSFWGGQPQYF.

The chain combines TRBV12-3 or TRBV12-4 with TRBJ2-5, with D unresolved. The CDR3 spans 14 residues. V was shortened by 6 bases and J by 5 bases, with 16 bases between the two germline ends. In nucleotides, the CDR3 is TGTGCCAGCAGGGAATGGGATGGCTCGGAGACCCAGTACTTC. Its translation: CASREWDGSETQYF.

This sequence joins TRBV12-3 or TRBV12-4 and TRBJ1-1; D call uncertain. The V and J ends lost 2 bases and 0 bases respectively, with 7 bases between them. This CDR3 has 14 residues. The CDR3 DNA reads as TGTGCCAGCAGTTTACGGACCATGAACACTGAAGCTTTCTTT. Protein product: CASSLRTMNTEAFF.

The chain combines TRBV7-9 with TRBJ2-6; no firm D call. Deletions cut 1 base from V and 1 base from J, with 8 bases between. The CDR3 runs 16 residues. The germline V gene has CDR1 SEHNR and CDR2 FQNEAQ (reference sequence). The CDR3 nucleotides are TGTGCCAGCAGCTTAGGGGCAGTGTCTGGGGCCAACGTCCTGACTTTC. Translating gives CASSLGAVSGANVLTF.

This sequence joins TRBV10-3 and TRBJ1-5; 10 positions agree with TRBD1. The CDR3 totals 12 residues. Germline loops: CDR1 ENHRY, CDR2 SYGVKD. Losses at the gene ends were 11 bases for V and 4 bases for J; bases not matched to a gene: 2. The CDR3 bases are TGTGCCGGGACAGGGGAAAATCAGCCCCAGCATTTT. It specifies CAGTGENQPQHF.

The V call is TRBV18, the J call TRBJ1-2; 9 positions match TRBD1. The CDR3 covers 13 residues. Germline CDR1 and CDR2: KGHSH and LQKENI. The V and J ends lost 5 bases and 8 bases, in that order; junction bases with no gene match: 6. The CDR3 here is CASSGTGRAGYTF. The CDR3 DNA follows: TGTGCCAGCTCAGGGACAGGGCGGGCAGGCTACACCTTC.

This clonotype was seen ten or more times. The CDR3 nucleotides are TGTGCCAGCAGTTACTCATCATACAGGGCCCCCTATGGCTACACCTTC. Protein sequence: CASSYSSYRAPYGYTF. The V gene is TRBV6-6, the J gene TRBJ1-2, with D perhaps matching TRBD1 (6 bases). The germline CDR1 and CDR2 sequences are MNHNY and SVGAGI (reference sequence). V lost 0 bases to trimming and J lost 4 bases, with 15 bases between them. This CDR3 comprises 16 residues.

The chain couples TRBV29-1 to TRBJ1-3; D is uncertain. This CDR3 contains 13 residues. The germline gives CDR1 SQVTM, CDR2 ANQGSEA. The ends were cut back, 6 bases at V and 4 bases at J, with 13 bases in the middle. The CDR3 reads CSVSGLAGNTIYF. The CDR3 nucleotides are TGCAGCGTGAGTGGGCTAGCGGGAAACACCATATATTTT. Complete variable domain (other parts from reference TRBV29-1 and TRBJ1-3): SAVISQKPSRDICQRGTSLTIQCQVDSQVTMMFWYRQQPGQSLTLIATANQGSEATYESGFVIDKFPISRPNLTFSTLTVSNMSPEDSSIYLCSVSGLAGNTIYFGEGSWLTVV.

The V and J genes are TRBV24-1 and TRBJ2-3; 14 nucleotides agree with TRBD2. The ends lost 2 bases at V and 6 bases at J; junction bases unmatched: 6. The CDR3 extends over 17 amino acids. Germline CDR1 KGHDR, CDR2 SFDVKD. CDR3 nucleotide sequence: TGTGCCACCAGTGATTCCGGGACTAGCGGGAGTTGGGATACGCAGTATTTT. This gives the protein CATSDSGTSGSWDTQYF.

This clonotype occurred many times. This chain links TRBV16 with TRBJ1-2, with TRBD1 identical over 7 bases. The CDR3 spans 16 residues. From germline, CDR1 is KGHSY and CDR2 FQNENV. V lost 0 bases to trimming and J lost 2 bases; unmatched junction nucleotides: 6. The CDR3 is CASSQSPDRSNYGYTF. CDR3 DNA sequence: TGTGCCAGCAGCCAATCCCCGGACAGGTCCAACTATGGCTACACCTTC.

The V gene is TRBV24-1, the J gene TRBJ2-7, with 13 bases fitting TRBD2. The J segment lost 7 bases and the V segment lost 0 bases, leaving 5 bases of the junction unmatched. CDR1 and CDR2 from the germline V gene are KGHDR and SFDVKD. CDR3 length: 16 amino acids. The CDR3 region is CATSDLGLAGDAEQYF. The DNA for the CDR3 is TGTGCCACCAGTGATTTGGGACTAGCGGGAGACGCTGAGCAGTACTTC.

With respect to this clonotype: This may stem from a read error, because a much larger clone lies one nucleotide away. No conserved phenylalanine or tryptophan is present at the end of the CDR3, so a read error is the likely explanation. The rearrangement links TRBV24-1 to TRBJ2-2; 8 bases map to TRBD1. This CDR3 region has 16 residues. Per the germline V gene, CDR1 is KGHDR and CDR2 is SFDVKD. Losses at the gene ends were 4 bases for V and 1 base for J; bases not matched to a gene: 4. The CDR3 nucleotides read TGTGCCACCAGTGAGTCCGGGACAGGGAACACCGGGGAGCTGTTTTCT. Its translation is CATSESGTGNTGELFS.

This rearrangement joins TRBV7-9 to TRBJ1-5; D possibly corresponds to TRBD1 (5 bases). The CDR3 length is 15 residues. Trimming pared 5 bases from V and 3 bases from J, leaving 14 bases between. CDR1 and CDR2 from the germline V gene are SEHNR and FQNEAQ (reference sequence). CDR3 amino acids: CASSEDGGDNQPQHF. The CDR3 DNA reads TGTGCCAGCAGCGAGGACGGGGGAGACAATCAGCCCCAGCATTTT.